This T cell receptor (beta chain) was recovered during a study of blood T cell repertoires in COVID-19. Study in general: From T cells, B-cell-depleted T cells, or PBMCs came the material, which was cDNA or gDNA.

CDR1 is DFQATT, CDR2 SNEGSKA, per germline (reference sequence). This CDR3 is built from 11 residues. Trimming cost V 3 bases and J 3 bases, with 5 bases left between them. Recovered status in Cohort 3 required two negative PCRs, clearance, or symptom resolution. Authors' data handling: Using reference gene primer amplification, nucleated cell counts were estimated. Generated by immunoSEQ multiplex PCR, the TCRdb table keeps only in-frame clones and is missing some. From that table come the V and J calls and clone size; the DNA was used to work out D and trimming. Of about 120,000 clones in the sample, roughly 84% were seen once.

This chain uses TRBV20-1 with TRBJ2-5, with D uncertain. The sequence came from a woman in her twenties or thirties who had recovered from COVID-19. The sample consisted of PBMCs or T cells enriched from blood (not recorded which). The CDR3 sequence is CSASPKETQYF. CDR3 in DNA: TGCAGTGCTAGTCCCAAAGAGACCCAGTACTTC.